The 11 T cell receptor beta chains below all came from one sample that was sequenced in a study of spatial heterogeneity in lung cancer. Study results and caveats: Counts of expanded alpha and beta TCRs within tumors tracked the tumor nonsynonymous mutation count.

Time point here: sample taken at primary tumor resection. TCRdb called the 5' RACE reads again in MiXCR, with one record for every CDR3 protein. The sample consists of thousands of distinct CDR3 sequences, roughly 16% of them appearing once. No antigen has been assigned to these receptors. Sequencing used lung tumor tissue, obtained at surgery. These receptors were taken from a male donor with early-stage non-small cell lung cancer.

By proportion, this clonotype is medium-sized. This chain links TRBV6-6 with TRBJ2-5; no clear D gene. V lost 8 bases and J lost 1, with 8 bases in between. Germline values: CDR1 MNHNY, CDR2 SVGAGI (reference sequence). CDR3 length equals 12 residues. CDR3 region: CASGTIQETQYF. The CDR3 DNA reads TGTGCCAGCGGTACAATCCAAGAGACCCAGTACTTC.

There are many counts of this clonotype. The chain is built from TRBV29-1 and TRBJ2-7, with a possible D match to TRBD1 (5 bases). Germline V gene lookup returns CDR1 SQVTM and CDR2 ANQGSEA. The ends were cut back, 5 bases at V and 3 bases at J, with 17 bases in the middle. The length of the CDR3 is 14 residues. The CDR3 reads CSVRPLGADYEQYF. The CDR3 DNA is TGCAGCGTTCGTCCTCTAGGGGCCGACTACGAGCAGTACTTC.

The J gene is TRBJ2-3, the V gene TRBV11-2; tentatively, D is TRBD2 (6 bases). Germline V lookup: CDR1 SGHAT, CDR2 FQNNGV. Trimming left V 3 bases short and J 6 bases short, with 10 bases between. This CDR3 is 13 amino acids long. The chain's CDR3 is CASSFSSADTQYF. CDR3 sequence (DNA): TGTGCCAGCAGCTTTTCTAGCGCCGATACGCAGTATTTT. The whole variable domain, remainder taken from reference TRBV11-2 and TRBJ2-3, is EAGVAQSPRYKIIEKRQSVAFWCNPISGHATLYWYQQILGQGPKLLIQFQNNGVVDDSQLPKDRFSAERLKGVDSTLKIQPAKLEDSAVYLCASSFSSADTQYFGPGTRLTVL.

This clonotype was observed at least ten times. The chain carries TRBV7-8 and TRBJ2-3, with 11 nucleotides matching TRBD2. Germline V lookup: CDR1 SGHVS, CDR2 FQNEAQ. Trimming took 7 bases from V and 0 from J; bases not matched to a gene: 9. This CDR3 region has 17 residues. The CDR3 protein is CASTWGASGGSTDTQYF. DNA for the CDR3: TGTGCCAGCACCTGGGGAGCTAGCGGGGGGAGCACAGATACGCAGTATTTT.

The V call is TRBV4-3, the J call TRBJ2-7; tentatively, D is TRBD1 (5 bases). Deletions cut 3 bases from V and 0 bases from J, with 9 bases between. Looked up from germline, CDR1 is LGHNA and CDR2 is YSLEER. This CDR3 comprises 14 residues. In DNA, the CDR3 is TGCGCCAGCAGCCATAAGACAGCCTCCTACGAGCAGTACTTC. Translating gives CASSHKTASYEQYF.

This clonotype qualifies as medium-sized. The CDR3 here is CSAAGQGSYNEQFF. CDR3 in DNA: TGCAGTGCTGCGGGACAGGGGAGCTACAATGAGCAGTTCTTC. The chain uses TRBV20-1 and TRBJ2-1; 10 bases are a match to TRBD1. J lost 3 bases, V lost 5 bases, and 4 bases had no gene match. CDR1 and CDR2 (germline): DFQATT, SNEGSKA (reference sequence). CDR3 length: 14 amino acids.

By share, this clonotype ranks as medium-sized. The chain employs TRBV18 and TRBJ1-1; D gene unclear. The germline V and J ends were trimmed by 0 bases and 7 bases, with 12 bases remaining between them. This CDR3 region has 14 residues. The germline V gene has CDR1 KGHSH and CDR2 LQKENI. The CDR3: CASSPPRPSVEAFF. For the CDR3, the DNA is TGTGCCAGCTCACCACCTAGGCCTTCGGTTGAAGCTTTCTTT.

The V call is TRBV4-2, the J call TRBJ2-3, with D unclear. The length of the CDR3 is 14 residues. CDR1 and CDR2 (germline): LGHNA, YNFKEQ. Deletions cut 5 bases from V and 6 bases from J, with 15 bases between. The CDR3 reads CASSEAPGFDTQYF. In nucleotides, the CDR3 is TGTGCCAGCAGCGAAGCACCCGGGTTTGATACGCAGTATTTT.

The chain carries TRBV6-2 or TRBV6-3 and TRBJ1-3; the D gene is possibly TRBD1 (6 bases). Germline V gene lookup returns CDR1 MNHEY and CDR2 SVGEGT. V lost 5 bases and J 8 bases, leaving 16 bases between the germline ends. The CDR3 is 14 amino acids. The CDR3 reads CASSPMGYRDTIYF. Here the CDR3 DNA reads TGTGCCAGCAGTCCGATGGGCTACAGGGACACCATATATTTT.

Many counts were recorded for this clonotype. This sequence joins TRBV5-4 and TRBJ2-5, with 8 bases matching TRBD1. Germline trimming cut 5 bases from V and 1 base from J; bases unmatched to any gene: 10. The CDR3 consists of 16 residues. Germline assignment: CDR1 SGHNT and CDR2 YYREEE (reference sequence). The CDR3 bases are TGTGCCAGCAGTCGAGACCCAGGGGGCCTCCAAGAGACCCAGTACTTC. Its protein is CASSRDPGGLQETQYF.

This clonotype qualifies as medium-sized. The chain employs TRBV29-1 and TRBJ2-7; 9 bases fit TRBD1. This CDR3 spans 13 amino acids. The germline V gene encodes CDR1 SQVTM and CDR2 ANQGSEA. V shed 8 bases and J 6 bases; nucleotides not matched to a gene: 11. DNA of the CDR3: TGCAGCTTCCTCGCGGGACAGGGCTTCGAGCAGTACTTC. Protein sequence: CSFLAGQGFEQYF.